This T cell receptor (beta chain) was captured in a study of T cell changes during pregnancy in multiple sclerosis. Assay: immunoSEQ multiplex PCR; the TCRdb copy retains only in-frame clones and omits some. The sample holds around 80,000 clones; 92% are singletons and the top ten take about 3%. Trimming stripped 1 base from V and 7 bases from J, with 15 bases between. The CDR3 spans 15 residues. Germline V lookup: CDR1 SGHRS, CDR2 YFSETQ. The chain links TRBV5-1 to TRBJ1-3; D is perhaps TRBD1 (5 bases). This TCR came from a female donor with multiple sclerosis, enrolled in a pregnancy study. The input for sequencing was peripheral blood, taken before pregnancy. CDR3 in DNA: TGCGCCAGCAGCTTGCGTCAGGGCCAAGGGAACACCATATATTTT. Translated: CASSLRQGQGNTIYF. Drawing the rest from reference TRBV5-1 and TRBJ1-3, the complete variable domain is KAGVTQTPRYLIKTRGQQVTLSCSPISGHRSVSWYQQTPGQGLQFLFEYFSETQRNKGNFPGRFSGRQFSNSRSEMNVSTLELGDSALYLCASSLRQGQGNTIYFGEGSWLTVV.